This note documents a single TCR beta chain sequence. The antigen it binds to is not known. The record has no base qualities; no much larger clone is one base away. Libraries were prepared through the immunoSEQ multiplex PCR assay. For the multiplex PCR, a mixture combining 60 forward primers for TCR Vbeta segments and 13 reverse primers for TCR Jbeta segments was used. A multiplex PCR assay on genomic DNA amplified the CDR3 region of rearranged TCR beta genes. The amplified TCR beta libraries were sequenced on the Illumina HiSeq System as 87-base-pair reads. Per the original workflow: A later analysis counted approximately 84 million unique TCR beta chains across the 640 or so repertoires, and roughly 11 million of these chains were shared by at least two donors. A nearest-neighbor algorithm error-corrected the raw reads and collapsed the reads into unique sequences, merging closely related sequences to remove PCR and sequencing errors. To assign V, D and J gene segments, CDR3 sequences were aligned to IMGT reference sequences. For a sequence to be retained, a match of at least six nucleotides was required to both a V gene segment and a J gene segment. Rearrangements were called productive when the CDR3 lacked stop codons and stayed in frame with V and J; all others were non-productive. CDR3 was defined by IMGT convention, running from the second conserved V-encoded cysteine to the conserved J-encoded phenylalanine. The earlier analysis of 500 to 600 of the donors excluded sequences that lacked an unambiguous match to a single V gene segment. An earlier analysis of fewer than 750 of the donors called V segments functional above 56.7% productive rearrangements and segregating when the between-donor standard deviation exceeded 5%. To diagnose cytomegalovirus status from the catalog of TCR beta chain sequences, a statistical classification framework was built. A later analysis assigned V and J genes by comparing TCR nucleotide sequences with IMGT/GENE-DB human TR gene sequences. In a later analysis, CDR3 sequences and most-parsimonious VDJ recombination scenarios were assigned using the TCRdist pipeline. In a later analysis, each TCR beta chain was defined by its CDR3 amino acid sequence together with its V-gene family, and reads lacking a unique V-gene family were excluded. In a later analysis, 550 to 650 highly shared, low-generation-probability nucleotide sequences were removed to address suspected cross-contamination and a sequencing artifact. In a later analysis, a clonal expansion index was calculated for each public chain from normalized within-repertoire ranks of inferred template counts. A later analysis computed generation probabilities with a VDJ recombination model fitted to out-of-frame rearrangements, and checked the results against IGoR. In a later analysis, TCR-TCR, TCR-HLA and TCR-CMV co-occurrence was scored with hypergeometric tests, and a repertoire-size bias correction was applied to TCR pairs. A later analysis estimated false discovery rates by permuting HLA or CMV assignments 20 times. In a later analysis, co-occurring TCRs were grouped using DBSCAN, with TCRdist sequence similarity added in when clustering inside HLA-allele-positive subsets. Repertoires with fewer than 30,000 or more than 120,000 public chains were left out of co-occurrence clustering, as were a handful of repertoires with anomalous nucleotide sharing. Not all clones reach the TCRdb copy of this immuneACCESS table, which keeps in-frame sequences only. Checked studies attribute under half of the gap to unresolved V genes and leave the rest unexplained. The V and J calls and clone size come from that table; D and trimming were worked out from the DNA. For this sample the table gives about 140,000 clones, of which around 77% were detected only once. Of the sample, 4.8% is held by the ten largest clones.

These data originate in a study of cytomegalovirus exposure and HLA in healthy donors (dated by TCRdb to the late 2010s). As for the study more broadly: According to an earlier analysis of a few hundred of the donors, about 179 million T cells yielded 117 million unique TCR beta sequences and 276 Gb of sequence data. An early release covering 550 to 650 HLA-typed donors comprised 300 to 350 gigabases of sequencing data and around 80 million unique TCR sequences. The genetic ancestry cluster associated with self-reported Caucasian donors included 81% of the roughly 390 genotyped donors. The study was designed to test whether signatures of past pathogen exposure could be identified by cataloging public T cell receptors. The study profiled the T cell repertoires of under 850 subjects by immunosequencing and related them to cytomegalovirus serostatus. Besides the first cohort of some 670 subjects, a separate validation cohort made up of over 95 different subjects was used. The study combined high-throughput TCR immunosequencing, statistical association of individual TCRs with disease status, and machine learning to predict cytomegalovirus infection status. In a later analysis, previously published TCR beta repertoires from fewer than 750 donors were re-analyzed and high-resolution HLA genotyping was added so that TCR occurrence patterns could be studied. Rather than drawing on any new phenotypic data, the later analysis identified candidate immune exposures from TCR beta sequences and the way those sequences occurred across donors. To decide whether each TCR beta V gene segment behaved as functional or pseudogenic, an earlier analysis of fewer than 750 of the donors relied on high-throughput TCR beta sequencing. Donor age, sex, ethnicity and CMV serostatus were collected together with the repertoire data. Genome-wide SNP genotypes for about 55% of the roughly 670 donors were used in a later genetic analysis, which treated that subset as a discovery cohort. All discovery cohort repertoires had been generated using a single sequencing platform. HLA typing included class I and class II loci at four-digit resolution. Typing coverage differed by locus: A, B, C, DRB1 and DQB1 were typed in about 629-640 donors, DQA1 in about 550, DPA1 in 600 to 610, and DPB1 in approximately 450. Four to six DR-DQ haplotypes were handled as single units for association and clustering, since linkage in the cohort was strong. Among under 450 genotyped donors of the cohort, an average of around 240,000 unique TCR beta nucleotide sequences were sequenced per donor, roughly 20% of them non-productive.

In total, approximately 700 healthy bone marrow donors made up the cohort. Cohort members were all nominally healthy when sampled, although unrecorded immune exposures were likely present. Of the 666 cohort members, 250 to 300 had a positive CMV serostatus and about 350 had a negative one, while no CMV serostatus was recorded for the donor. A peripheral blood sample was collected from each donor, and TCR beta sequencing was performed on peripheral blood mononuclear cells. The Qiagen DNeasy Blood Extraction Kit was used to extract genomic DNA from the blood cell samples. The CDR3 sequence holds 14 residues, the cysteine and phenylalanine included. CDR3 DNA only is kept here, 42 bases in frame from base 1. Trimming leaves V shorter by 5 bases and J shorter by 7 bases, with the junction holding 6 bases beyond the gene matches. The germline V gene (reference sequence) gives CDR1 as SEHNR and CDR2 as FQNEAQ.

Results the study describes overall, beyond this receptor: In vitro tests confirmed that a few of the cytomegalovirus-associated TCR beta chains recognize cytomegalovirus antigens. Strong co-occurrence of HLA alleles, especially DR and DQ, made assigning TCR associations to individual alleles difficult. Only TCR beta chains were sequenced in this cohort, and the absence of alpha or paired-chain data limited detectable features. Cytomegalovirus status was reported to be diagnosed by the classifier with high specificity and sensitivity in both the original and validation cohorts. It was suggested by the authors that the approach could potentially be generalized to other disease states and immunological phenotypes. A further reported finding was that TCR beta sequences accurately predicted the HLA-A and HLA-B alleles for most subjects in the first cohort. CMV serostatus was the only immune exposure information available for the cohort. Sequencing depth was assumed to be roughly uniform across donors in the presence/absence analyses, though that assumption may not hold. The study listed 164 TCR beta chains as associated with cytomegalovirus. An earlier analysis of some 560 of the donors showed that most TCR beta V segments appeared in productive rearrangements either about 87% or about 30% of the time, which broadly matched IMGT annotations. Linkage disequilibrium might explain the correlated functional status among segregating V segments, but an unknown experimental factor could not be excluded. An association between a missense DCLRE1C variant and V-gene and J-gene trimming of TCR beta chains was found in a later genetic analysis and replicated in an independent cohort. In a later genetic analysis, fewer N-insertions in productive TCRs were reported among donors in an Asian-associated ancestry cluster than the approximately 630-donor mean. Across donors, most TCR sequences were observed very rarely, whereas some public TCRs were present in many individuals. Because counts were too low, seventeen rarely observed V segments, including chromosome 9 orphons, were left out of the earlier analysis of 587 of the donors. A cluster of highly shared sequence variants was judged likely to represent a technical artifact of the sequencing pipeline. Specific HLA alleles were associated with 15,000 to 20,000 TCR beta sequences at a false discovery rate of 0.05 in a later analysis. Most CMV-associated TCR beta chains appeared to be HLA-restricted in a later analysis, and the HLA associations seemed to be driven largely by CMV exposure. A later analysis reported that several top co-occurrence clusters appeared linked to parvovirus B19, influenza, CMV and Epstein-Barr virus. The 87-base-pair reads could not distinguish some IMGT-functional V segments, including TRBV6-2 and TRBV6-3, so those segments were excluded. A later analysis found that HLA-associated TCR beta chains were more clonally expanded and had lower generation probabilities than equally common non-associated chains. In a later analysis, the rate of TCR association differed among HLA loci, with DRB1 alleles having the most associated TCRs and HLA-C alleles having the fewest. Because some donors lacked HLA typing at each locus, the association tests relied only on the typed subset.

This clonotype originated in a man aged 30 to 45 in good health. The sample taken for sequencing was PBMCs. The sequence joins TRBV7-9 to TRBJ1-4; TRBD1 fits 8 bases in the junction. At the DNA level, the sequence is TGTGCCAGCAGCCGGACAGGGAATAGTGAAAAACTGTTTTTT. It translates to CASSRTGNSEKLFF.